The T cell receptor beta chain under discussion was sequenced for a study of post-analysis software for immune sequencing data. This clonotype showed up just a few times. As yet, its antigen is unknown. General study points: Compared with controls, patients had more of about five TRBV segments, including TRBV5-6, TRBV5-1 and TRBV20-1.

V lost 4 bases and J lost 4; bases outside the gene matches: 7. This CDR3 is built from 15 residues. CDR1 is SGHRS, CDR2 YFSETQ, per germline. Unique-molecular-identifier-tagged TCR beta cDNA libraries were used. TCRdb recomputed calls from the PCR reads with MiXCR, one row per CDR3 protein. The repertoire holds 700,000 to 800,000 distinct CDR3 sequences, roughly 27% seen once, with approximately 0.6% in the top ten. The source of this sequence is a girl aged 10 to 17 with multiple sclerosis. J is TRBJ1-1 and V is TRBV5-1, with 10 bases identical to TRBD1. Sequenced sample: blood. CDR3 sequence: CASSERDRGFTEAFF. The CDR3 DNA sequence: TGCGCCAGCAGCGAAAGGGACAGGGGATTCACTGAAGCTTTCTTT.